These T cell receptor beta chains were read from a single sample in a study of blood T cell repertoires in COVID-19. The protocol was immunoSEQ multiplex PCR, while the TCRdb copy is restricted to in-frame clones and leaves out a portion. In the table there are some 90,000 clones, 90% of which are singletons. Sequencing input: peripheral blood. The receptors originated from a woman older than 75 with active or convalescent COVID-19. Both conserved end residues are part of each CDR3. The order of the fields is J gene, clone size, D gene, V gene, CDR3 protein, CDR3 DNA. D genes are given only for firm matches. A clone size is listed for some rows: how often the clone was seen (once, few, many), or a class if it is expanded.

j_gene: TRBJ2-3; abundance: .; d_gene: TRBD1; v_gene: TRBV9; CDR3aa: CASSVWDRGTGTQYF; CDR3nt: TGTGCCAGCAGCGTGTGGGACAGGGGCACGGGTACGCAGTATTTT
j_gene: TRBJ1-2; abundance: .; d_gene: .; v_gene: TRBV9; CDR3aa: CASSVEAGQGYTF; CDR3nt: TGTGCCAGCAGCGTAGAGGCGGGGCAGGGCTACACCTTC
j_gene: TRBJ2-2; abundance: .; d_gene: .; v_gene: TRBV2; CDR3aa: CASKRQGEAGELFF; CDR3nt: TGTGCCAGTAAAAGGCAGGGCGAAGCCGGGGAGCTGTTTTTT
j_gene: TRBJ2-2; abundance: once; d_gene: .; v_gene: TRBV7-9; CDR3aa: CASLRRTGELFF; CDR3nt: TGTGCCAGTCTAAGGCGGACCGGGGAGCTGTTTTTT
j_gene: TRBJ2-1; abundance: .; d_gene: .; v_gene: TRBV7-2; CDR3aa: CASSLRLATTHNEQFF; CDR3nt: TGTGCCAGCAGCTTAAGGTTGGCTACTACCCACAATGAGCAGTTCTTC
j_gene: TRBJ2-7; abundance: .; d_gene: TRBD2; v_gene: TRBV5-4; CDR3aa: CASSLGTRPSEQYF; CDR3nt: TGTGCCAGCAGCTTAGGGACTAGACCTTCCGAGCAGTACTTC
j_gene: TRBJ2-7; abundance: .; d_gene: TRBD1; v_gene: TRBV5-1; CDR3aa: CASSSGLGQGRYEQYF; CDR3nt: TGCGCCAGCAGCTCCGGTTTGGGACAGGGGCGCTACGAGCAGTACTTC
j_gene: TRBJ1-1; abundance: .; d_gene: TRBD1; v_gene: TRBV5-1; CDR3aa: CASSLLTGGTEAFF; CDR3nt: TGCGCCAGCAGCTTGCTTACAGGGGGCACTGAAGCTTTCTTT
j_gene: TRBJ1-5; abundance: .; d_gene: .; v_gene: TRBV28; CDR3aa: CASSLRQGSGAQPQHF; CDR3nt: TGTGCCAGCAGTTTGAGGCAGGGGTCAGGCGCTCAGCCCCAGCATTTT
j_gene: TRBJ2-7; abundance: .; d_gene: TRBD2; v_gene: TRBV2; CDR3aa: CASSESTSGRGEQYF; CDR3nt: TGTGCCAGCAGTGAAAGTACTAGCGGGAGGGGCGAGCAGTACTTC
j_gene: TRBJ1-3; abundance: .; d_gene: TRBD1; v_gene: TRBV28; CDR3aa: CASSLSPGQISSGNTIYF; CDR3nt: TGTGCCAGCAGTTTATCACCGGGACAGATCAGCTCTGGAAACACCATATATTTT
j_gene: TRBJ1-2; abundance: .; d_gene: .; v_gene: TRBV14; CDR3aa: CASSPRIQNYGYTF; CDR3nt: TGTGCCAGCAGCCCAAGAATACAGAACTATGGCTACACCTTC
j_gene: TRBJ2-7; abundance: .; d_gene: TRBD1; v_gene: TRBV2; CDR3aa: CASSAGQGPYEQYF; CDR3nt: TGTGCCAGCAGCGCGGGACAGGGACCGTACGAGCAGTACTTC
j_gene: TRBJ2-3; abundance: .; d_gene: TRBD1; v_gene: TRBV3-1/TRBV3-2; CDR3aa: CASSFRRGFNTDTQYF; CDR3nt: TGTGCCAGCAGCTTCCGCAGGGGGTTTAACACAGATACGCAGTATTTT
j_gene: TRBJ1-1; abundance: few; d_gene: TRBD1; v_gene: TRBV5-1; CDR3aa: CASKDYLGTGRETEAFF; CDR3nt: TGCGCCAGCAAGGACTACTTGGGGACAGGCAGGGAAACTGAAGCTTTCTTT
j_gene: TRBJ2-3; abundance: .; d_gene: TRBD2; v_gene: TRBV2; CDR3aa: CASRGGTSSTDTQYF; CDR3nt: TGTGCCAGCAGGGGAGGGACTAGCAGCACAGATACGCAGTATTTT
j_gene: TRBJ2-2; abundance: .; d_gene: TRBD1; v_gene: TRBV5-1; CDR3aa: CASGTGGNTGELFF; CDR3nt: TGCGCCAGCGGGACAGGGGGGAACACCGGGGAGCTGTTTTTT